These 10 T cell receptor beta chains came from one sample sequenced in a study of T cells after yellow fever vaccination. TCRdb used MiXCR to reprocess the 5' RACE reads, holding one entry per CDR3 protein. The sample contains approximately 580,000 distinct CDR3 sequences, around 16% of which appear only once. The specimen was PBMCs, collected more than 4 days after the first yellow fever vaccination. Source of these receptors: a man aged 18 to 30 who received the YFV17D yellow fever vaccine.

This clonotype was found a few times. This chain connects TRBV28 to TRBJ2-1; D unclear. Germline V lookup: CDR1 MDHEN, CDR2 SYDVKM. V lost 6 bases and J 4 bases, leaving 16 bases between the germline ends. The CDR3 spans 15 residues. The CDR3, as DNA: TGTGCCAGCAGCGCCCTTTGGACCACATACAATGAGCAGTTCTTC. This codes for CASSALWTTYNEQFF.

This clonotype was counted between two and nine times. This chain joins TRBV9 and TRBJ2-2, with TRBD1 identical over 7 bases. The CDR3 is 16 residues long. V trimming: 1 base; J trimming: 5 bases; junction bases outside the gene matches: 8. Germline V gives CDR1 SGDLS, CDR2 YYNGEE. CDR3 in amino acids: CASSVQTSRGTGELFF. The CDR3 nucleotides are TGTGCCAGCAGCGTACAGACCTCCAGGGGGACCGGGGAGCTGTTTTTT.

A few counts support this clonotype. The chain links TRBV6-1 to TRBJ2-7, with D perhaps TRBD2 (7 bases). There are 14 residues in the CDR3. Germline CDR1 is MNHNS and CDR2 is SASEGT. V was pared by 5 bases and J by 4 bases, with 15 bases between. For the CDR3, the DNA is TGTGCCAGCAGTCGAGGGGGGAGGGCATACGAGCAGTACTTC. It codes for CASSRGGRAYEQYF.

This clonotype has a count of ten or more. The chain combines TRBV28 with TRBJ2-7; D gene ambiguous. V was cut by 8 bases and J by 2 bases, with 13 bases left in between. This CDR3 has 13 amino acids. Germline CDR1 MDHEN, CDR2 SYDVKM. In DNA, the CDR3 is TGTGCCAGCTTTCTAGGCGGAGCCTACGAGCAGTACTTC. It is translated as CASFLGGAYEQYF.

This clonotype came up a few times. The rearrangement uses TRBV12-3 or TRBV12-4 and TRBJ2-2, with D maybe TRBD2 (5 bases). V gave up 2 bases and J gave up 2 bases, with 9 bases separating them. The CDR3 covers 15 residues. The CDR3 region is CASSLWEINTGELFF. The CDR3 region has the DNA TGTGCCAGCAGTTTATGGGAGATAAACACCGGGGAGCTGTTTTTT.

This clonotype was seen repeatedly, ten times or more. V gene TRBV4-3 combines with J gene TRBJ2-2, with TRBD1 matching 12 bases. The CDR3 covers 15 residues. Germline CDR1 and CDR2: LGHNA and YSLEER. Losses at the gene ends were 4 bases for V and 5 bases for J; bases not matched to a gene: 2. CDR3 amino acids: CASSLGQGATGELFF. CDR3 bases: TGCGCCAGCAGCCTGGGACAGGGGGCGACCGGGGAGCTGTTTTTT.

The DNA for the CDR3 is TGTGCCAGCAGCACTGACAGGGGGAGGCACAATGAGCAGTTCTTC. Amino acids: CASSTDRGRHNEQFF. This chain uses TRBV7-9 with TRBJ2-1, with 9 bases fitting TRBD1. CDR1 is SEHNR, CDR2 FQNEAQ, per germline (reference sequence). This CDR3 contains 15 residues. V shed 5 bases, J shed 5 bases, and the junction held 7 bases outside the gene matches. The full variable domain, rest sourced from reference TRBV7-9 and TRBJ2-1, is DTGVSQNPRHKITKRGQNVTFRCDPISEHNRLYWYRQTLGQGPEFLTYFQNEAQLEKSRLLSDRFSAERPKGSFSTLEIQRTEQGDSAMYLCASSTDRGRHNEQFFGPGTRLTVL.

The chain has TRBV29-1 and TRBJ2-4, with D possibly matching TRBD1 (5 bases). This CDR3 has 14 residues. Germline lookup yields CDR1 SQVTM and CDR2 ANQGSEA. Trimming took 4 bases from V and 7 from J, leaving 17 bases between them. CDR3 coding DNA: TGCAGCGTTGGGGGCACAGCCCCGTCTAACATTCAGTACTTC. This encodes CSVGGTAPSNIQYF.

In its sample, this clonotype was seen a few times. The chain is built from TRBV6-1 and TRBJ2-4; a weak D match, TRBD2 (7 bases). V lost 6 bases and J lost 7, with 13 bases in between. The germline V gene encodes CDR1 MNHNS and CDR2 SASEGT. This CDR3 contains 13 residues. In DNA, the CDR3 is TGTGCCAGCAGGACGGGGGGCGGCAACATTCAGTACTTC. It encodes CASRTGGGNIQYF.

There are a few counts of this clonotype. The chain is built from TRBV4-1 and TRBJ2-3; 9 nucleotides match TRBD1. CDR3 length: 21 residues. Germline CDR1 reads MGHRA; CDR2 reads YSYEKL. The V and J ends lost 0 bases and 0 bases, in that order; junction bases with no gene match: 16. The CDR3: CASSQDRDRGVPKTSTDTQYF. CDR3 bases: TGCGCCAGCAGCCAAGATCGAGACAGGGGGGTTCCCAAAACTAGCACAGATACGCAGTATTTT.